This TCR beta chain was sequenced during a study of blood T cell repertoires in COVID-19. The CDR3 has 15 residues. Between the trimmed V and J ends, which lost 5 bases and 1 base, there was a span of 12 bases. Germline V gene data show CDR1 as SEHNR and CDR2 as FQNEAQ (reference sequence). The repertoire was sequenced with immunoSEQ multiplex PCR; TCRdb's copy has only in-frame clones and lacks some. This sample has 300,000 to 400,000 clones, with approximately 85% found just once. This chain connects TRBV7-9 to TRBJ1-3; D might be TRBD1 (5 bases). The source of this sequence is a human donor in a cohort sampled during active COVID-19. The sequencing input was peripheral blood. CDR3 bases: TGTGCCAGCAGCCCGGAGGGGATATCTGGAAACACCATATATTTT. It yields the protein CASSPEGISGNTIYF.